This TCR beta chain is drawn from a study of T cell changes during pregnancy in multiple sclerosis. The germline gives CDR1 LGHNA, CDR2 YNFKEQ. Trimming shortened V by 5 bases and J by 3 bases, and 14 bases separated the two germline ends. The CDR3 contains 15 residues. Using immunoSEQ multiplex PCR, the repertoire was profiled, and TCRdb retains in-frame clones only, with some absent. This sample has more than 55,000 clones, with roughly 88% found just once. The TCR comes from a female donor with multiple sclerosis, enrolled in a pregnancy study. The chain recombines TRBV4-2 with TRBJ2-1; the D gene is possibly TRBD2 (6 bases). The sample consisted of peripheral blood, taken in the second trimester of pregnancy. The DNA for the CDR3 is TGTGCCAGCAGCGCCCGACTAGACCACTACAATGAGCAGTTCTTC. Translated: CASSARLDHYNEQFF.